Listed below are T cell receptor beta chains from one sample, sequenced in a study of blood T cells in healthy people across ages. TCRdb independently ran MiXCR on the 5' RACE reads; one entry per CDR3 protein. The sample lists more than 500,000 distinct CDR3 sequences, 27% seen once, with over 3.5% in the top ten. The same data also went into a second study, on T cells of mothers and their children.

The sample taken for sequencing was blood. These receptors came from a boy aged 2 to 10 in good health. Both conserved end residues are part of each CDR3. A D gene is named only where the DNA matches it firmly. Expanded clones get a size class; other rows say once, few or many, or leave the size out.

d_call,v_call,j_call,clone_size,cdr3_aa,cdr3_nt
.,TRBV6-1,TRBJ1-5,few,CASSGVGNEGQPQHF,TGTGCCAGCAGTGGGGTGGGCAACGAGGGTCAGCCCCAGCATTTT
.,TRBV20-1,TRBJ2-3,.,CSARDVSAASTDTQYF,TGCAGTGCTAGAGATGTTTCGGCAGCAAGCACAGATACGCAGTATTTT
TRBD1,TRBV7-2,TRBJ2-5,.,CASSPDSTGSETQYF,TGTGCCAGCAGCCCCGATTCGACAGGGAGCGAGACCCAGTACTTC
TRBD1,TRBV15,TRBJ2-7,.,CATSRERTGKGYEQYF,TGTGCCACCAGCAGAGAAAGGACAGGGAAAGGATACGAGCAGTACTTC
TRBD1,TRBV13,TRBJ2-3,few,CASSVTGTATDTQYF,TGTGCCAGCAGCGTGACCGGGACAGCCACAGATACGCAGTATTTT
.,TRBV10-3,TRBJ1-5,few,CAISDGGNQPQHF,TGTGCCATCAGTGACGGGGGCAACCAGCCCCAGCATTTT
.,TRBV20-1,TRBJ2-2,.,CSARRQTGELFF,TGCAGTGCTAGACGTCAGACCGGGGAGCTGTTTTTT
TRBD1,TRBV5-1,TRBJ2-1,.,CASSLVGQGAYNEQFF,TGCGCCAGCAGCTTGGTCGGTCAGGGGGCCTACAATGAGCAGTTCTTC
TRBD2,TRBV29-1,TRBJ2-1,.,CSVPGGTYNEQFF,TGCAGCGTTCCCGGGGGGACTTACAATGAGCAGTTCTTC
.,TRBV25-1,TRBJ1-1,few,CASSDLPSTITEAFF,TGTGCCAGCAGTGACCTACCCTCCACCATCACTGAAGCTTTCTTT
.,TRBV11-2,TRBJ2-3,.,CASSLDGLSTDTQYF,TGTGCCAGCAGCTTAGACGGACTCTCCACAGATACGCAGTATTTT